One sample yielded the 7 T cell receptor beta chains listed below, sequenced in a study of T cells in Graves' hyperthyroidism and ophthalmopathy. TCR beta CDR3 sequences were amplified from RNA transcripts. First-round RT-PCR with HTBI primers amplified the TCR CDR3 region. MiXCR, run by TCRdb on the multiplex PCR reads, gives a single entry per CDR3 protein. The sample yields 560,000 or so distinct CDR3 sequences, 46% seen once. Sequenced material: peripheral blood or thyroid tissue (not recorded which). These receptors all come from a woman aged 18-35 years with Graves' hyperthyroidism.

V and J are TRBV7-9 and TRBJ1-2; 10 nucleotides match TRBD1. V lost 3 bases to trimming and J lost 4 bases; unmatched junction nucleotides: 2. Germline loops: CDR1 SEHNR, CDR2 FQNEAQ (reference sequence). The CDR3 runs to 14 residues. In DNA, the CDR3 is TGTGCCAGCAGCTTCGACAGGGGGCTCTATGGCTACACCTTC. Translating it yields CASSFDRGLYGYTF. Together with reference TRBV7-9 and TRBJ1-2, the CDR3 gives the full variable domain: DTGVSQNPRHKITKRGQNVTFRCDPISEHNRLYWYRQTLGQGPEFLTYFQNEAQLEKSRLLSDRFSAERPKGSFSTLEIQRTEQGDSAMYLCASSFDRGLYGYTFGSGTRLTVV.

This clonotype was seen at least ten times. The chain uses TRBV2 and TRBJ2-7; 7 bases align to TRBD1. Germline CDR1 and CDR2: SNHLY and FYNNEI. V gave up 5 bases and J gave up 2 bases; unmatched junction bases: 12. CDR3 length equals 16 residues. In DNA, the CDR3 is TGTGCCAGCAGTAAGGTGTTGGACAGGCCTACCTACGAGCAGTACTTC. It codes for CASSKVLDRPTYEQYF.

Points on this clonotype: A much larger clone lies a single base off, so this may be a read error. V and J are TRBV15 and TRBJ1-1; D gene ambiguous. From germline, CDR1 is LNHNV and CDR2 YYDKDF (reference sequence). This CDR3 has 16 amino acids. V lost 1 base, J lost 6 bases, and 18 bases lay in between. The CDR3 loop reads CATSRGGSAIIPEAFF. The CDR3 DNA is TGTGCCACCAGCAGAGGGGGAAGCGCAATAATCCCTGAAGCTTTCTTT.

This clonotype was found many times. The J gene is TRBJ1-1, the V gene TRBV9; D gene ambiguous. The CDR3 runs to 12 residues. V was cut by 6 bases and J by 0 bases, with 6 bases left in between. Germline V gene lookup returns CDR1 SGDLS and CDR2 YYNGEE. The CDR3 nucleotides read TGTGCCAGCACCCCGTTGAACACTGAAGCTTTCTTT. Translating gives CASTPLNTEAFF.

This chain links TRBV7-3 with TRBJ2-2; D ambiguous. The V gene's germline CDR1 is SGHTA and CDR2 FQGTGA. Trimming pared 2 bases from V and 2 bases from J, leaving 6 bases between. This CDR3 is 14 amino acids long. The CDR3, as DNA: TGTGCCAGCAGCTTACGGATCAACACCGGGGAGCTGTTTTTT. Translation: CASSLRINTGELFF.

This sequence joins TRBV29-1 and TRBJ1-1, with TRBD1 as a possible D gene (5 bases). Trimming cost V 4 bases and J 1 base, with 10 bases left between them. The CDR3 is made up of 13 amino acids. Germline CDR1 is SQVTM and CDR2 is ANQGSEA. CDR3 sequence: CSVGGGTNTEAFF. In DNA, the CDR3 is TGCAGCGTTGGGGGGGGGACGAACACTGAAGCTTTCTTT. Combining the CDR3 with reference TRBV29-1 and TRBJ1-1 gives the whole variable domain SAVISQKPSRDICQRGTSLTIQCQVDSQVTMMFWYRQQPGQSLTLIATANQGSEATYESGFVIDKFPISRPNLTFSTLTVSNMSPEDSSIYLCSVGGGTNTEAFFGQGTRLTVV.

This clonotype has only one observation. V gene TRBV2 combines with J gene TRBJ1-3, with 8 bases identical to TRBD1. With 4 bases clipped from V and 2 bases from J, the junction kept 7 bases outside the gene matches. From germline, CDR1 is SNHLY and CDR2 FYNNEI. The CDR3 has 16 amino acids. The CDR3 here is CASSADRAATGNTIYF. For the CDR3, the DNA is TGTGCCAGCAGTGCGGACAGGGCGGCGACTGGAAACACCATATATTTT.